This T cell receptor (beta chain) appears in the sequencing data of a study of cytomegalovirus exposure and HLA in healthy donors. Germline assignment: CDR1 SGHRS and CDR2 YFSETQ. This CDR3 is 16 amino acids long. V was pared by 3 bases and J by 2 bases, with 18 bases between. PCR primers comprised 60 Vbeta and 13 Jbeta primers. Measured with immunoSEQ multiplex PCR; TCRdb has only the in-frame clones, and not every one. Of 110,000 or so clones in the sample, 67% were seen once. The sample taken for sequencing was PBMCs. The TCR comes from a man younger than 35 in good health and CMV-seropositive. The chain combines TRBV5-1 with TRBJ2-7; TRBD1 is a possible D gene (6 bases). This chain's CDR3 is CASSWGDGTSAYEQYF. The CDR3 nucleotides are TGCGCCAGCAGCTGGGGCGACGGGACATCGGCCTACGAGCAGTACTTC.